The next 10 T cell receptor beta chains were all read from a single sample in a study of cytomegalovirus exposure and HLA in healthy donors. Researchers ran the PCR with 60 Vbeta and 13 Jbeta primers. Using immunoSEQ multiplex PCR, the repertoire was profiled, and TCRdb retains in-frame clones only, with some absent. This table holds 90,000 to 150,000 clones, over 15% found once. Input material: PBMCs. Every receptor here comes from a woman younger than 35 in good health and CMV-seronegative.

This chain joins TRBV19 and TRBJ2-7; tentative D call: TRBD2 (7 bases). Trimming took 2 bases from V and 2 from J, leaving 16 bases between them. Germline lookup yields CDR1 LNHDA and CDR2 SQIVND (reference sequence). The CDR3 sequence is 16 residues long. The CDR3 region is CASSIYLADSTYEQYF. As DNA, the CDR3 is TGTGCCAGTAGTATATACCTAGCGGACAGTACCTACGAGCAGTACTTC.

The genes are TRBV30 and TRBJ1-3; a possible D gene is TRBD1 (5 bases). Looked up from germline, CDR1 is GTSNPN and CDR2 is SVGIG (reference sequence). CDR3 length equals 15 residues. Trimming pared 0 bases from V and 0 bases from J, leaving 9 bases between. CDR3: CAWSVDSNSGNTIYF. Here the CDR3 DNA reads TGTGCCTGGAGTGTCGACAGCAACTCTGGAAACACCATATATTTT.

The rearrangement joins TRBV5-1 to TRBJ2-7, with D possibly TRBD1 on 5 matching bases. V dropped 4 bases and J dropped 5 bases, with 16 bases sitting between them. Germline lookup yields CDR1 SGHRS and CDR2 YFSETQ. The CDR3 consists of 14 residues. The CDR3 nucleotides read TGCGCCAGCAGCCCCGCAAGCGCAGGGAACGAGCAGTACTTC. Protein sequence: CASSPASAGNEQYF. Full variable domain (missing parts from reference TRBV5-1 and TRBJ2-7): KAGVTQTPRYLIKTRGQQVTLSCSPISGHRSVSWYQQTPGQGLQFLFEYFSETQRNKGNFPGRFSGRQFSNSRSEMNVSTLELGDSALYLCASSPASAGNEQYFGPGTRLTVT.

The gene calls are TRBV6-1 and TRBJ1-1; TRBD1 is a possible D gene (5 bases). The V and J ends lost 1 base and 4 bases respectively, with 10 bases between them. The V gene's germline CDR1 is MNHNS and CDR2 SASEGT. The CDR3 runs 14 residues. The CDR3 coding sequence is TGTGCCAGCAGTGAAGAACAGGTGGCCACTGAAGCTTTCTTT. This encodes CASSEEQVATEAFF.

This clone was picked up a small number of times. V is TRBV2 and J is TRBJ1-1; 8 nucleotides line up with TRBD1. With 6 bases clipped from V and 0 bases from J, the junction kept 6 bases outside the gene matches. The V gene's germline CDR1 is SNHLY and CDR2 FYNNEI. The length of the CDR3 is 15 residues. The chain's CDR3 is CASRRQGPLNTEAFF. CDR3 bases: TGTGCCAGCAGACGACAGGGGCCTCTGAACACTGAAGCTTTCTTT.

V and J are TRBV27 and TRBJ2-3; no clear D gene. Trimming pared 2 bases from V and 0 bases from J, leaving 9 bases between. Germline V gene sequence: CDR1 MNHEY, CDR2 SMNVEV (reference sequence). The CDR3 length is 15 residues. In nucleotides, the CDR3 is TGTGCCAGCAGTTTACTAGGTTCTAGCACAGATACGCAGTATTTT. Protein: CASSLLGSSTDTQYF.

V and J are TRBV5-6 and TRBJ2-5; no definite D call. Trimming cost V 0 bases and J 4 bases, with 10 bases left between them. Germline V gene sequence: CDR1 SGHDT, CDR2 YYEEEE. This CDR3 has 14 residues. The CDR3 coding sequence is TGTGCCAGCAGCTTGGATTTGGTGCGAGAGACCCAGTACTTC. Translated, it gives CASSLDLVRETQYF.

In this sample, this clone turned up a few times. The chain carries TRBV14 and TRBJ2-2, with 8 bases that match TRBD2. CDR3 length: 17 residues. V gave up 0 bases and J gave up 0 bases; unmatched junction bases: 3. Germline CDR1 is SGHDN and CDR2 is FVKESK. CDR3 sequence (DNA): TGTGCCAGCAGCCAAGACTTACTAGCGGCGAACACCGGGGAGCTGTTTTTT. Encoded protein: CASSQDLLAANTGELFF.

The chain couples TRBV10-1 to TRBJ2-3, with 13 bases identical to TRBD2. The V gene end was trimmed by 4 bases and the J gene end by 2 bases; junction bases not matched to a gene: 6. The CDR3 runs 17 residues. Germline loops: CDR1 WNHNN, CDR2 SYGVQD (reference sequence). The DNA of the CDR3 is TGCGCCAGCAGTGCCAGGGGGACTAGCGGGGACACAGATACGCAGTATTTT. This gives the protein CASSARGTSGDTDTQYF.

Only a few counts were recorded for this clone. J is TRBJ2-2 and V is TRBV6-4, with D uncertain. CDR1 and CDR2 (germline): MRHNA, SNTAGT. This CDR3 region has 16 residues. Trimming pared 0 bases from V and 4 bases from J, leaving 12 bases between. The CDR3, as DNA: TGTGCCAGCAGTGACTCTCAGTCTAGTAGCACCGGGGAGCTGTTTTTT. Translating it yields CASSDSQSSSTGELFF.